The clone carrying this T cell receptor beta chain was observed a single time. Germline CDR1 is LNHDA and CDR2 is SQIVND (reference sequence). Trimming at V came to 5 bases and at J to 8 bases, leaving 2 bases not matched to a gene. The CDR3 has 13 residues. The sample belongs to a study of blood T cell repertoires in COVID-19. Only in-frame clones appear in the TCRdb table, and some are missing; sequencing was by immunoSEQ multiplex PCR. The data hold hundreds of thousands of clones, with just over 85% observed a single time. This rearrangement joins TRBV19 to TRBJ1-4, with 10 bases matching TRBD1. This sequence originates from a man in his fifties or sixties with acute or convalescent COVID-19. Sequencing used peripheral blood. The CDR3 here is CASSRDRGEKLFF. The CDR3 DNA reads TGTGCCAGTAGTCGGGACAGGGGCGAAAAACTGTTTTTT.